What follows describes a single TCR beta chain. The antigen remains unidentified. Germline loops: CDR1 MNHNS, CDR2 SASEGT. The CDR3 is 16 amino acids. Trimming removed 4 bases from V and 0 bases from J; junction bases left unmatched: 7. Sequenced by immunoSEQ multiplex PCR; TCRdb stores in-frame clones only, minus some. The table includes about 190,000 clones, around four fifths detected once. The data were taken from a study of cytomegalovirus exposure and HLA in healthy donors. General study results and limits: High specificity and sensitivity for cytomegalovirus status were reported for the classifier. Three chains linked to CMV were shown in vitro to be specific for CMV antigens. Despite most TCR sequences being rare, some public TCRs occurred in many donors. TCR clusters originating in the first cohort tended to co-occur in the approximately 120 validation repertoires, according to a later analysis.

This receptor was obtained from a man between 18 and 29 years old in good health and CMV-seropositive. The specimen was PBMCs. V gene TRBV6-1 combines with J gene TRBJ2-3, with 7 positions matching TRBD2. The CDR3 DNA follows: TGTGCCAGCAGTGCTGCGGGAGCCCTTAGCACAGATACGCAGTATTTT. Protein: CASSAAGALSTDTQYF.